Below, 10 T cell receptor beta chains from the same sample are listed, as sequenced in a study of OX40 agonist ivuxolimab in advanced cancers. Sequenced by immunoSEQ multiplex PCR; TCRdb stores in-frame clones only, minus some. In the table there are under 85,000 clones, approximately 95% of which are singletons. The material was CD4+ or CD8+ T cells sorted from blood, obtained in a trial of the OX40 agonist ivuxolimab. The receptors shown here come from an adult with an advanced solid tumor such as melanoma, head and neck, liver or kidney cancer.

V and J are TRBV7-2 and TRBJ2-1; maybe TRBD2 (6 bases). Germline V CDR1 and CDR2: SGHTA, FQGNSA. V was cut by 1 base and J by 9 bases, with 10 bases left in between. The length of the CDR3 is 13 residues. For the CDR3, the DNA is TGTGCCAGCAGCTTAGAGGCGGGAAGTGAGCAGTTCTTC. As protein: CASSLEAGSEQFF.

The chain joins TRBV9 to TRBJ2-2; 7 nucleotides agree with TRBD1. Germline V gene lookup returns CDR1 SGDLS and CDR2 YYNGEE. This CDR3 is built from 12 residues. The ends lost 3 bases at V and 13 bases at J; junction bases unmatched: 6. In nucleotides, the CDR3 is TGTGCCAGCAGCGACGACAGGGTCCGGCTGTTTTTT. Amino acid sequence: CASSDDRVRLFF.

The rearrangement uses TRBV2 and TRBJ1-1; D is possibly TRBD1 (6 bases). Germline V CDR1 and CDR2: SNHLY, FYNNEI. The CDR3 contains 14 residues. V was shortened by 8 bases and J by 1 base, with 14 bases between the two germline ends. CDR3 in DNA: TGTGCCAGCGAGGGGGGCAGGGCGAACACTGAAGCTTTCTTT. Amino acid sequence: CASEGGRANTEAFF.

The chain carries TRBV7-2 and TRBJ2-1, with TRBD2 identical over 11 bases. The CDR3 is 16 residues long. V lost 2 bases, J lost 5 bases, and 5 bases stayed unmatched. Per germline, CDR1 SGHTA and CDR2 FQGNSA. The CDR3 DNA reads TGTGCCAGCAGCTTAAGGCTAGCGGGAGGCAACAATGAGCAGTTCTTC. Its protein product is CASSLRLAGGNNEQFF. Based on the CDR3 plus reference TRBV7-2 and TRBJ2-1, the full variable domain is GAGVSQSPSNKVTEKGKDVELRCDPISGHTALYWYRQSLGQGLEFLIYFQGNSAPDKSGLPSDRFSAERTGGSVSTLTIQRTQQEDSAVYLCASSLRLAGGNNEQFFGPGTRLTVL.

The chain combines TRBV15 with TRBJ1-4; D gene unclear. With 7 bases removed from V and 5 bases from J, the gap between germline ends came to 14 bases. Germline CDR1 is LNHNV and CDR2 is YYDKDF (reference sequence). The length of the CDR3 is 14 residues. CDR3 residues: CATKPAAGNEKLFF. DNA of the CDR3: TGTGCCACCAAGCCGGCGGCGGGAAATGAAAAACTGTTTTTT.

V is TRBV16 and J is TRBJ1-1; no definite D call. There are 15 residues in the CDR3. Trimming left V 7 bases short and J 0 bases short, with 15 bases between. Per germline, CDR1 KGHSY and CDR2 FQNENV. CDR3 DNA: TGTGCCAGCACACTCGACCGGCAGGTGAACACTGAAGCTTTCTTT. This gives the protein CASTLDRQVNTEAFF.

DNA of the CDR3: TGTGCCAGCAGCTTGGGTCTCTTCCGCGGCACAGATACGCAGTATTTT. Translation: CASSLGLFRGTDTQYF. The V call is TRBV5-6, the J call TRBJ2-3; the D is unclear. The CDR3 loop spans 16 amino acids. CDR1 and CDR2 (germline): SGHDT, YYEEEE. V lost 0 bases and J lost 1, with 12 bases in between.

J is TRBJ2-3 and V is TRBV7-2, with 10 bases identical to TRBD2. J gave up 0 bases and V 3 bases, and 6 bases lay outside the gene matches. The CDR3 runs to 17 residues. The V gene's germline CDR1 is SGHTA and CDR2 FQGNSA. The CDR3 coding sequence is TGTGCCAGCAGCTTCAGGACTAGCGGAATTAGCACAGATACGCAGTATTTT. Its protein product is CASSFRTSGISTDTQYF. Full variable domain (outside the CDR3, taken from reference TRBV7-2 and TRBJ2-3): GAGVSQSPSNKVTEKGKDVELRCDPISGHTALYWYRQSLGQGLEFLIYFQGNSAPDKSGLPSDRFSAERTGGSVSTLTIQRTQQEDSAVYLCASSFRTSGISTDTQYFGPGTRLTVL.

This rearrangement joins TRBV4-3 to TRBJ2-2; D remains ambiguous. The V end was cut by 5 bases, the J end by 6 bases, with 16 bases between. The CDR3 is 15 residues long. Germline-derived CDR1 and CDR2 are LGHNA and YSLEER. As DNA, the CDR3 is TGCGCCAGCAGCAAGAGTATGTTAGTGGCCGGGGAGCTGTTTTTT. It codes for CASSKSMLVAGELFF.

The CDR3 here is CASSPYPTLDRGRTEAFF. CDR3 DNA: TGTGCCAGCAGTCCCTACCCTACACTTGACAGGGGGCGAACTGAAGCTTTCTTT. The chain employs TRBV27 and TRBJ1-1; 10 bases agree with TRBD1. After removal of 5 bases from V and 5 bases from J, the junction contained 17 bases not matched to a gene. This CDR3 is built from 18 residues. Germline CDR1 MNHEY, CDR2 SMNVEV (reference sequence).